This T cell receptor (beta chain) appears in the sequencing data of a study of T cell changes during pregnancy in multiple sclerosis. Clones were sequenced by immunoSEQ multiplex PCR, and TCRdb holds only the in-frame ones, with some missing. Of around 100,000 clones listed, more than 90% are singletons. The germline V gene encodes CDR1 SGHAT and CDR2 FQNNGV. This CDR3 comprises 12 residues. The J segment lost 2 bases and the V segment lost 6 bases, leaving 1 base of the junction unmatched. The TCR sequence derives from a female donor with multiple sclerosis, enrolled in a pregnancy study. The sequences come from peripheral blood, collected in the second trimester of pregnancy. The rearrangement joins TRBV11-2 to TRBJ2-7; 7 nucleotides align to TRBD2. The CDR3: CASRSGAYEQYF. CDR3 bases: TGTGCCAGCAGGAGCGGGGCCTACGAGCAGTACTTC.